A single sample is the source of the 9 T cell receptor beta chains below, sequenced in a study of OX40 agonist ivuxolimab in advanced cancers. Clones were read by immunoSEQ multiplex PCR, and TCRdb kept only the in-frame ones, dropping some. The sample records under 60,000 clones, 90% to 95% being singletons. Source: CD4+ or CD8+ T cells sorted from blood, taken in a trial of the OX40 agonist ivuxolimab. The source of these receptors is an adult with an advanced solid tumor such as melanoma, head and neck, liver or kidney cancer.

The V gene is TRBV28, the J gene TRBJ2-1; D is unclear. With 3 bases removed from V and 9 bases from J, the gap between germline ends came to 12 bases. Germline V gene sequence: CDR1 MDHEN, CDR2 SYDVKM. This CDR3 is 13 amino acids long. This CDR3 is CASSFVEYGEQFF. The CDR3 nucleotides are TGTGCCAGCAGTTTTGTAGAGTACGGTGAGCAGTTCTTC. Complete variable domain (other parts from reference TRBV28 and TRBJ2-1): DVKVTQSSRYLVKRTGEKVFLECVQDMDHENMFWYRQDPGLGLRLIYFSYDVKMKEKGDIPEGYSVSREKKERFSLILESASTNQTSMYLCASSFVEYGEQFFGPGTRLTVL.

The chain combines TRBV7-9 with TRBJ1-3; possible D gene TRBD1, 5 bases. The CDR3 runs 15 residues. The germline V gene has CDR1 SEHNR and CDR2 FQNEAQ (reference sequence). Trimming pared 6 bases from V and 8 bases from J, leaving 20 bases between. CDR3 DNA: TGTGCCAGCAGGGGACCGCGGACGATCTTAGACACCATATATTTT. Amino acids: CASRGPRTILDTIYF.

This sequence joins TRBV10-1 and TRBJ2-3; a possible D gene is TRBD1 (6 bases). V dropped 3 bases and J dropped 4 bases, with 8 bases sitting between them. The CDR3 has 13 amino acids. Germline V gene data show CDR1 as WNHNN and CDR2 as SYGVQD (reference sequence). CDR3 nucleotides: TGCGCCAGCAGTGAATCAGGGGCAGATACGCAGTATTTT. Translation: CASSESGADTQYF.

The chain couples TRBV21-1 to TRBJ2-7; the table gives TRBD1 as D, unverified against the DNA. TRBV21-1 is termed a pseudogene. This CDR3 contains 14 residues. As DNA, the CDR3 is TGTGCCAGCAGCAACCGGACAGGGGCCTACGAGCAGTACTTC. Protein sequence: CASSNRTGAYEQYF.

The chain links TRBV18 to TRBJ2-7, with 7 bases matching TRBD1. V lost 5 bases, J lost 1 base, and 8 bases stayed unmatched. The CDR3 extends over 15 amino acids. Germline CDR1 is KGHSH and CDR2 is LQKENI. The CDR3 nucleotides read TGTGCCAGCTCAATTGTACGGGACAGTTCCTACGAGCAGTACTTC. This encodes CASSIVRDSSYEQYF.

This chain uses TRBV27 with TRBJ1-2; the D gene is possibly TRBD1 (5 bases). Trimming cost V 0 bases and J 4 bases, with 18 bases left between them. CDR1 and CDR2 (germline): MNHEY, SMNVEV (reference sequence). The CDR3 length is 17 residues. The CDR3 spells CASSLSFRGSESYGYTF. In DNA, the CDR3 is TGTGCCAGCAGTTTATCGTTTCGGGGCAGTGAAAGCTATGGCTACACCTTC.

The chain has TRBV29-1 and TRBJ2-5, with no clear D. Germline V gene sequence: CDR1 SQVTM, CDR2 ANQGSEA. This CDR3 comprises 13 residues. Trimming took off 7 bases at V and 5 bases at J, with 17 bases between the two ends. CDR3 sequence (DNA): TGCAGCGCAACCCAGGATGGTATGGAGACCCAGTACTTC. Translating it yields CSATQDGMETQYF.

The gene calls are TRBV6-5 and TRBJ2-7; D unclear. The CDR3 covers 15 residues. The germline V gene has CDR1 MNHEY and CDR2 SVGAGI. V was pared by 2 bases and J by 3 bases, with 14 bases between. CDR3 DNA sequence: TGTGCCAGCAGTTACGGAACCCCGAGGTTCTACGAGCAGTACTTC. It specifies CASSYGTPRFYEQYF.

The chain links TRBV6-5 to TRBJ1-2; D is perhaps TRBD1 (5 bases). Germline-derived CDR1 and CDR2 are MNHEY and SVGAGI. The germline V and J ends were trimmed by 6 bases and 6 bases, with 11 bases remaining between them. The CDR3 is 12 residues long. CDR3 sequence (DNA): TGTGCCAGCAGCCAGGGTTTCAATGGCTACACCTTC. Amino acids: CASSQGFNGYTF.